This T cell receptor beta chain was recovered during a study of glioma-infiltrating T cells. Study-wide background: Target coverage was roughly 4.5- to 10-fold for some 1 million blood T cells. Findings and caveats of the study: Above-expected tissue-blood divergence occurred in all gliomas, most in low-grade ones.

Turning to this clonotype: The antigen remains unidentified.

V lost 5 bases to trimming and J lost 12 bases; unmatched junction nucleotides: 12. The germline V gene encodes CDR1 SEHNR and CDR2 FQNEAQ (reference sequence). The CDR3 sequence is 13 residues long. TCR alpha and beta CDR3 regions were amplified from RNA using iRepertoire nested multiplex PCR. Input was 100-400 ng of tissue mRNA or PBMC total RNA. TCRdb itself ran the multiplex PCR reads through MiXCR, one entry per CDR3 protein. Among more than 300,000 distinct CDR3 sequences listed, 41% were seen once. The clonotype comes from a human donor with low-grade glioma or glioblastoma, undergoing nonglioma brain surgery, or in good health (not recorded which). J is TRBJ1-2 and V is TRBV7-9; TRBD1 agrees at 7 bases. What was sequenced was glioma tissue, nonneoplastic brain tissue, or PBMCs (not recorded which). CDR3 sequence: CASSPDRNWGHTF. The CDR3 coding sequence is TGTGCCAGCAGCCCGGACAGGAATTGGGGCCACACCTTC.